The 24 T cell receptor beta chains given below trace back to one sample, sequenced in a study of beta chain features in type 1 diabetes. Expressed TCRB transcripts were sequenced after all isolated RNA was converted to cDNA. This table comes from immunoSEQ multiplex PCR, and its TCRdb copy is limited to in-frame clones, with some not included. Here the sample spans about half a million clones, about 32% being singletons. The sample taken for sequencing was naive CD4+ T cells from blood. Receptors originate from a man aged 18-30 years in good health.

This clone appeared a few times. The gene calls are TRBV10-3 and TRBJ2-5, with D possibly called TRBD1 or TRBD2 (5 bases each). Germline lookup yields CDR1 ENHRY and CDR2 SYGVKD. The CDR3 loop spans 15 amino acids. Trimming left V 3 bases short and J 0 bases short, with 11 bases between. CDR3 region: CAISEVGEYQETQYF. The CDR3 DNA follows: TGTGCCATCAGTGAAGTAGGGGAGTACCAAGAGACCCAGTACTTC.

The V gene is TRBV5-6, the J gene TRBJ2-5, with 11 positions matching TRBD2. Germline values: CDR1 SGHDT, CDR2 YYEEEE. The CDR3 consists of 14 residues. V shed 3 bases and J 5 bases; nucleotides not matched to a gene: 3. The CDR3 DNA reads as TGTGCCAGCAGCTCCGGGACTAGCGGCGAGACCCAGTACTTC. This codes for CASSSGTSGETQYF.

This clone was seen more than once but under ten times. The CDR3 is CAWSRGLSYEQYF. In nucleotides, the CDR3 is TGTGCCTGGAGTCGTGGACTATCCTACGAGCAGTACTTC. V and J are TRBV30 and TRBJ2-5; a weak D match, TRBD2 (6 bases). The DNA end favors TRBJ2-7, so the J call may be wrong. The CDR3 is 13 amino acids. Germline V gene sequence: CDR1 GTSNPN, CDR2 SVGIG (reference sequence).

The V gene is TRBV2, the J gene TRBJ2-4; D might be TRBD2 (6 bases). Between the trimmed V and J ends, which lost 6 bases and 6 bases, there was a span of 15 bases. Germline V gives CDR1 SNHLY, CDR2 FYNNEI. The CDR3 has 14 amino acids. The CDR3 loop reads CASRPLAGGNIQYF. The CDR3 DNA reads as TGTGCCAGCAGACCCCTCGCCGGGGGAAACATTCAGTACTTC. Looking up the rest from reference TRBV2 and TRBJ2-4 gives the full variable domain: EPEVTQTPSHQVTQMGQEVILRCVPISNHLYFYWYRQILGQKVEFLVSFYNNEISEKSEIFDDQFSVERPDGSNFTLKIRSTKLEDSAMYFCASRPLAGGNIQYFGAGTRLSVL.

The rearrangement joins TRBV7-9 to TRBJ2-1; maybe TRBD2 (5 bases). Trimming shortened V by 3 bases and J by 4 bases, and 7 bases separated the two germline ends. This CDR3 is built from 13 residues. CDR1 is SEHNR, CDR2 FQNEAQ, per germline (reference sequence). The DNA of the CDR3 is TGTGCCAGCAGCTTGGAGGAATACAATGAGCAGTTCTTC. It is translated as CASSLEEYNEQFF.

This clone was found a few times. This same CDR3 is encoded by further DNA sequences in the sample. The genes are TRBV29-1 and TRBJ2-7, with TRBD1 identical over 11 bases. Trimming cost V 6 bases and J 4 bases; bases outside gene matches: 2. The CDR3 spans 12 residues. Per germline, CDR1 SQVTM and CDR2 ANQGSEA. The CDR3 spells CSVGQGAYEQYF. CDR3 sequence (DNA): TGCAGCGTCGGACAGGGGGCGTACGAGCAGTACTTC.

This clone was recorded a few times. This chain connects TRBV9 to TRBJ2-1, with D uncertain. This CDR3 contains 13 residues. Germline values: CDR1 SGDLS, CDR2 YYNGEE. Trimming stripped 0 bases from V and 7 bases from J, with 8 bases between. The CDR3 here is CASSVGESNEQFF. The CDR3 nucleotides are TGTGCCAGCAGCGTAGGTGAGAGTAATGAGCAGTTCTTC.

This chain connects TRBV6-5 to TRBJ2-7; TRBD1 is a possible D gene (6 bases). The V gene's germline CDR1 is MNHEY and CDR2 SVGAGI. The CDR3 contains 14 residues. V dropped 2 bases and J dropped 7 bases, with 15 bases sitting between them. CDR3 DNA sequence: TGTGCCAGCAGTTACAGGGGGAGTGTGGAAGAGCAGTACTTC. Protein sequence: CASSYRGSVEEQYF.

This rearrangement joins TRBV30 to TRBJ2-5, with no clear D. CDR1 is GTSNPN and CDR2 is SVGIG in the germline V gene (reference sequence). This CDR3 spans 12 amino acids. The germline V and J ends were trimmed by 2 bases and 2 bases, with 6 bases remaining between them. CDR3 sequence reads: CAWSSLQETQYF. DNA for the CDR3: TGTGCCTGGAGTAGCTTGCAAGAGACCCAGTACTTC.

The chain joins TRBV30 to TRBJ2-7, with TRBD1 matching 8 bases. Per the germline V gene, CDR1 is GTSNPN and CDR2 is SVGIG (reference sequence). Losses at the gene ends were 1 base for V and 4 bases for J; bases not matched to a gene: 3. The CDR3 extends over 13 amino acids. The DNA for the CDR3 is TGTGCCTGGAGTGGACAGGGGTGGTACGAGCAGTACTTC. The encoded protein is CAWSGQGWYEQYF.

The chain uses TRBV7-2 and TRBJ2-7; 8 bases fit TRBD2. Germline values: CDR1 SGHTA, CDR2 FQGNSA. V shed 5 bases and J 7 bases; nucleotides not matched to a gene: 7. There are 13 residues in the CDR3. The CDR3: CASSQSGGREQYF. CDR3 in DNA: TGTGCCAGCAGCCAAAGCGGGGGTCGGGAGCAGTACTTC. The complete variable domain, with remaining parts taken from reference TRBV7-2 and TRBJ2-7, reads GAGVSQSPSNKVTEKGKDVELRCDPISGHTALYWYRQSLGQGLEFLIYFQGNSAPDKSGLPSDRFSAERTGGSVSTLTIQRTQQEDSAVYLCASSQSGGREQYFGPGTRLTVT.

The V and J genes are TRBV4-3 and TRBJ2-1; 11 nucleotides agree with TRBD2. Germline V gene sequence: CDR1 LGHNA, CDR2 YSLEER. This CDR3 spans 15 amino acids. Trimming removed 4 bases from V and 6 bases from J; junction bases left unmatched: 5. Here the CDR3 reads CASSLSGRVGNEQFF. The CDR3 nucleotides read TGCGCCAGCAGCCTTAGCGGGAGGGTCGGCAATGAGCAGTTCTTC.

The rearrangement uses TRBV7-8 and TRBJ2-1; D assignment may be TRBD1 or TRBD2 (5 bases each). V lost 0 bases and J 10 bases, leaving 16 bases between the germline ends. The CDR3 totals 15 residues. Germline CDR1 reads SGHVS; CDR2 reads FQNEAQ. The CDR3 DNA reads TGTGCCAGCAGCTTAGCGGGAGTTAATCGGGGCGAGCAGTTCTTC. This gives the protein CASSLAGVNRGEQFF.

The chain has TRBV2 and TRBJ2-4; 9 bases are a match to TRBD1. Germline V gene lookup returns CDR1 SNHLY and CDR2 FYNNEI. The CDR3 is made up of 15 amino acids. Trimming cost V 6 bases and J 1 base; bases outside gene matches: 4. CDR3 region: CASSDRGMAKNIQYF. CDR3 DNA sequence: TGTGCCAGCAGCGACAGGGGGATGGCCAAAAACATTCAGTACTTC.

In its sample, this clone was seen a few times. The CDR3 protein is CASSQEVGRYEQYF. CDR3 bases: TGCGCCAGCAGCCAAGAGGTTGGGCGGTACGAGCAGTACTTC. The genes are TRBV4-3 and TRBJ2-7; unclear D gene. The ends were cut back, 0 bases at V and 4 bases at J, with 10 bases in the middle. The CDR3 runs to 14 residues. Germline V lookup: CDR1 LGHNA, CDR2 YSLEER.

This clone appeared a single time. An end of the junction does not agree with germline; a read error may underlie this. J is TRBJ1-1 and V is TRBV7-9; D is unclear. The CDR3 runs 17 residues. Germline V gene sequence: CDR1 SEHNR, CDR2 FQNEAQ (reference sequence). CDR3: CASTLRGGTHLNTEAFF. The DNA for the CDR3 is TGTGCCAGCACCTTAAGAGGCGGTACGCACTTGAACACTGAAGCTTTCTTT. Combining the CDR3 with reference TRBV7-9 and TRBJ1-1 gives the whole variable domain DTGVSQNPRHKITKRGQNVTFRCDPISEHNRLYWYRQTLGQGPEFLTYFQNEAQLEKSRLLSDRFSAERPKGSFSTLEIQRTEQGDSAMYLCASTLRGGTHLNTEAFFGQGTRLTVV.

The genes are TRBV30 and TRBJ2-2; D perhaps matches TRBD2 (5 bases). The CDR3 sequence is 16 residues long. V lost 5 bases and J lost 3, with 19 bases in between. The germline CDR1 and CDR2 sequences are GTSNPN and SVGIG (reference sequence). The CDR3 bases are TGTGCCTGGGGACCGTGGTCTAGCAGCTACACCGGGGAGCTGTTTTTT. Encoded protein: CAWGPWSSSYTGELFF.

The V call is TRBV10-3, the J call TRBJ2-3; D ambiguous. Germline values: CDR1 ENHRY, CDR2 SYGVKD. The CDR3 has 15 residues. Trimming took 0 bases from V and 0 from J, leaving 7 bases between them. As DNA, the CDR3 is TGTGCCATCAGTGAGTCGAAAAGTAGCACAGATACGCAGTATTTT. It encodes CAISESKSSTDTQYF.

J is TRBJ2-1 and V is TRBV18; D uncertain. The CDR3 covers 14 residues. The germline V gene has CDR1 KGHSH and CDR2 LQKENI. Trimming cost V 1 base and J 9 bases, with 13 bases left between them. The CDR3 region is CASSPRLWQSEQFF. CDR3 nucleotides: TGTGCCAGCTCACCACGGCTCTGGCAGAGTGAGCAGTTCTTC.

The chain recombines TRBV29-1 with TRBJ2-3; 9 nucleotides align to TRBD2. This CDR3 contains 16 residues. Trimming removed 6 bases from V and 0 bases from J; junction bases left unmatched: 10. Germline CDR1 SQVTM, CDR2 ANQGSEA. CDR3 loop: CSVDSGGTASTDTQYF. The CDR3 nucleotides read TGCAGCGTGGATAGCGGGGGAACGGCTAGCACAGATACGCAGTATTTT.

A few counts support this clone. The chain links TRBV9 to TRBJ2-3, with no clear D. Germline V gene data show CDR1 as SGDLS and CDR2 as YYNGEE. The CDR3 is 15 residues long. Trimming took 2 bases from V and 0 from J, leaving 10 bases between them. CDR3 protein: CASSVTTSSTDTQYF. DNA for the CDR3: TGTGCCAGCAGCGTCACAACCTCTAGCACAGATACGCAGTATTTT. The full variable domain, rest sourced from reference TRBV9 and TRBJ2-3, is DSGVTQTPKHLITATGQRVTLRCSPRSGDLSVYWYQQSLDQGLQFLIQYYNGEERAKGNILERFSAQQFPDLHSELNLSSLELGDSALYFCASSVTTSSTDTQYFGPGTRLTVL.

Only one count was recorded for this clone. This sequence joins TRBV7-9 and TRBJ2-7; no reliable D call. The length of the CDR3 is 12 residues. Deletions cut 6 bases from V and 4 bases from J, with 10 bases between. The germline CDR1 and CDR2 sequences are SEHNR and FQNEAQ (reference sequence). CDR3: CASSSIGYEQYF. The CDR3 DNA is TGTGCCAGCAGTTCAATTGGTTACGAGCAGTACTTC.

This clone occurred a few times. The chain employs TRBV29-1 and TRBJ2-1; the D is unclear. The V end lost 0 bases, the J end lost 10 bases, and 4 bases lay between the germline ends. There are 10 residues in the CDR3. Germline V gene data show CDR1 as SQVTM and CDR2 as ANQGSEA. The CDR3 sequence is CSVEETEQFF. CDR3 bases: TGCAGCGTTGAAGAGACGGAGCAGTTCTTC.

The chain uses TRBV29-1 and TRBJ2-3; D is undetermined. Per germline, CDR1 SQVTM and CDR2 ANQGSEA. The CDR3 has 12 residues. V lost 3 bases and J lost 5, with 9 bases in between. CDR3 bases: TGCAGCGTTGAGGCGCCAGGAGATACGCAGTATTTT. Its translation: CSVEAPGDTQYF.